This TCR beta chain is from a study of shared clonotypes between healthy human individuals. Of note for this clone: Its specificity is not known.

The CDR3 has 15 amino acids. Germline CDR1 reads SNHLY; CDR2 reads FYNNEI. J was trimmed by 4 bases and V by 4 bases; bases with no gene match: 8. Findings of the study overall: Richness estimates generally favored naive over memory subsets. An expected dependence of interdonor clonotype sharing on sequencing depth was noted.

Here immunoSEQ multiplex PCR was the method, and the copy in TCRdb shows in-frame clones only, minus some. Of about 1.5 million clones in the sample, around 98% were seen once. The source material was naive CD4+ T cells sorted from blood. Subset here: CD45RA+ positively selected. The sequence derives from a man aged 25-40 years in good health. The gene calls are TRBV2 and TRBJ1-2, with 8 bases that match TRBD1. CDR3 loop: CASSVLPGGGYGYTF. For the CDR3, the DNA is TGTGCCAGCAGTGTCCTGCCAGGGGGCGGCTATGGCTACACCTTC.